The text below deals with one T cell receptor (beta chain). The data originate from a study of blood T cell repertoires in COVID-19. V trimming: 6 bases; J trimming: 2 bases; junction bases outside the gene matches: 8. Germline values: CDR1 SNHLY, CDR2 FYNNEI. This CDR3 is 15 amino acids long. Clones were sequenced by immunoSEQ multiplex PCR, and TCRdb holds only the in-frame ones, with some missing. The repertoire includes more than 95,000 clones, 70% to 80% of them detected once, and around 5.9% sits in the top ten. The TCR originated in a man aged 65 to 85 with acute or convalescent COVID-19. The sequencing input was peripheral blood. The rearrangement links TRBV2 to TRBJ2-7; 9 bases line up with TRBD1. CDR3: CASRDRDRVPYEQYF. DNA of the CDR3: TGTGCCAGCAGGGACCGGGACAGGGTTCCCTACGAGCAGTACTTC.